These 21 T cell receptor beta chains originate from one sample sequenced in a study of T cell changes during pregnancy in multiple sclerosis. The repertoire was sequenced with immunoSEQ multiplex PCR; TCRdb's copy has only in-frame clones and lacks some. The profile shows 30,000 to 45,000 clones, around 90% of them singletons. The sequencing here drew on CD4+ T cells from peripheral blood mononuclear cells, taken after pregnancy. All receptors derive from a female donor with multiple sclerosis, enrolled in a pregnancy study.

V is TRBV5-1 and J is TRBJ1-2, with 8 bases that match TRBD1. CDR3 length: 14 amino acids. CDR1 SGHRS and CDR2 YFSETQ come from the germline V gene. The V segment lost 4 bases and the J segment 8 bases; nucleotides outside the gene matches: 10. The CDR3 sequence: CASSGDGQGDGYTF. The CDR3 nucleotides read TGCGCCAGCAGCGGAGACGGACAGGGAGACGGCTACACCTTC.

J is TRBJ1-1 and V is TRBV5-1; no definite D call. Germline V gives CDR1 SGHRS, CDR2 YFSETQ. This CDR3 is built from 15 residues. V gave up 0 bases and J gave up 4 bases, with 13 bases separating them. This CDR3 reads CASSLGPSGITEAFF. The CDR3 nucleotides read TGCGCCAGCAGCTTGGGGCCGAGCGGGATCACTGAAGCTTTCTTT.

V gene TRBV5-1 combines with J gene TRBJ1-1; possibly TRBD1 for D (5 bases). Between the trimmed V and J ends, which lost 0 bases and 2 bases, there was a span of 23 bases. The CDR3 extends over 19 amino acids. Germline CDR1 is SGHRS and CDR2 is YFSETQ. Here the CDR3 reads CASSLGKDSRGGLNTEAFF. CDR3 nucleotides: TGCGCCAGCAGCTTGGGGAAAGACAGCCGGGGGGGATTAAACACTGAAGCTTTCTTT.

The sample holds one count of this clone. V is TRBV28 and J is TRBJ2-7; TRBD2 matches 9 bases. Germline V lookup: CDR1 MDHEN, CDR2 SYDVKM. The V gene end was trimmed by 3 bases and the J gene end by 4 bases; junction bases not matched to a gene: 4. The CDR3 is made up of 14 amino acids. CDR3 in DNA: TGTGCCAGCAGTTTTGCTAGCGGGATGTACGAGCAGTACTTC. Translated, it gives CASSFASGMYEQYF.

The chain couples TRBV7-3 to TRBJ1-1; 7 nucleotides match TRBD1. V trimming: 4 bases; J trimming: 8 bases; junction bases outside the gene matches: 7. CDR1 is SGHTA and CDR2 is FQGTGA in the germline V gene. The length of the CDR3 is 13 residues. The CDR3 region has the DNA TGTGCCAGCAGCTCGTCGACAGGGAGGGAAGCTTTCTTT. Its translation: CASSSSTGREAFF.

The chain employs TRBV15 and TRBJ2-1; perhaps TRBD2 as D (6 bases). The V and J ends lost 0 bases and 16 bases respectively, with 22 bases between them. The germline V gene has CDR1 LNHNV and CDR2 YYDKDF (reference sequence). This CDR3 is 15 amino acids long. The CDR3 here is CATSREPGEAGKEFF. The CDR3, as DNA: TGTGCCACCAGCAGAGAGCCCGGAGAGGCGGGAAAGGAATTCTTC.

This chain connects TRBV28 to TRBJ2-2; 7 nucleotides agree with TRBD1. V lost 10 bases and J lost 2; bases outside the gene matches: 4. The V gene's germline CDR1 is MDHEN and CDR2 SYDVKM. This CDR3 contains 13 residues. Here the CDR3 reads CAIQGPNTGELFF. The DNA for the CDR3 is TGTGCCATACAGGGGCCCAACACCGGGGAGCTGTTTTTT.

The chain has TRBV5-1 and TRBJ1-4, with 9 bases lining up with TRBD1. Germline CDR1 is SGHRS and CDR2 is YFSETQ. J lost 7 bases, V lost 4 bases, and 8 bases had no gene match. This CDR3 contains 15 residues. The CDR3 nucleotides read TGCGCCAGCAGCACACAGGGGGCGGGCTTTGAAAAACTGTTTTTT. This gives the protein CASSTQGAGFEKLFF.

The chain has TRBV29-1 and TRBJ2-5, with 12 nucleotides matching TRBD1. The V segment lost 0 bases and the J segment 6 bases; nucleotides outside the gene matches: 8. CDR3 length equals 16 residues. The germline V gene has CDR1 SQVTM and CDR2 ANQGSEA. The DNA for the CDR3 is TGCAGCGTTGAAGATCGCTGGGACAGGGGGCAGAAGACCCAGTACTTC. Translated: CSVEDRWDRGQKTQYF.

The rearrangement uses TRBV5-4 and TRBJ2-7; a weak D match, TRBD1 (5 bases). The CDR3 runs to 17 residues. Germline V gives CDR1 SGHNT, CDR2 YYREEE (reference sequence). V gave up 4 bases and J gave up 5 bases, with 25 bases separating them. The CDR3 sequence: CASSTDPTEWVRHEQYF. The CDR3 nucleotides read TGTGCCAGCAGCACCGACCCGACAGAATGGGTACGACACGAGCAGTACTTC.

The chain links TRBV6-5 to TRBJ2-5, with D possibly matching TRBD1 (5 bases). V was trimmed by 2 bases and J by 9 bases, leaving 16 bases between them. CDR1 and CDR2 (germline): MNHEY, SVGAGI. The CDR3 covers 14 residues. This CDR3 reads CASSYDRLQTPQYF. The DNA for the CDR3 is TGTGCCAGCAGTTACGACAGACTCCAAACGCCCCAGTACTTC.

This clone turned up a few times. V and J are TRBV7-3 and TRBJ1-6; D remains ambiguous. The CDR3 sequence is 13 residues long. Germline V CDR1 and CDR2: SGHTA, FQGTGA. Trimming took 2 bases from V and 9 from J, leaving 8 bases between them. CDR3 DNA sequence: TGTGCCAGCAGCTTACTGCGATCTTCACCCCTCCACTTT. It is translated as CASSLLRSSPLHF.

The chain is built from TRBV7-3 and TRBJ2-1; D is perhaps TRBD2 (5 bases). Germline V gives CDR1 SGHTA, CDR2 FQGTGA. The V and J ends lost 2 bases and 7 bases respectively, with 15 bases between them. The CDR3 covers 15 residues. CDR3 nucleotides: TGTGCCAGCAGCTTAGTCGCGACTACGTGGAATGAGCAGTTCTTC. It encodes CASSLVATTWNEQFF.

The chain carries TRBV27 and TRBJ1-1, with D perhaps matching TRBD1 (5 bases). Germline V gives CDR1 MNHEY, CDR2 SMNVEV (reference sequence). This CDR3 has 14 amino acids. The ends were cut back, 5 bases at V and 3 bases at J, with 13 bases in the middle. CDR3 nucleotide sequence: TGTGCCAGCAGTGTTCAGGGCTGGGACACTGAAGCTTTCTTT. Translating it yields CASSVQGWDTEAFF.

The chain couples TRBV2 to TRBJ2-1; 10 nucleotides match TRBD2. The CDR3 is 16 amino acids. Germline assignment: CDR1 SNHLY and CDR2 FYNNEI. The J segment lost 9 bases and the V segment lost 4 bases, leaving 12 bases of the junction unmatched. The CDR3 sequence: CASSVGLAGVWSEQFF. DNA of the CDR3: TGTGCCAGCAGTGTGGGGCTAGCGGGAGTATGGAGTGAGCAGTTCTTC.

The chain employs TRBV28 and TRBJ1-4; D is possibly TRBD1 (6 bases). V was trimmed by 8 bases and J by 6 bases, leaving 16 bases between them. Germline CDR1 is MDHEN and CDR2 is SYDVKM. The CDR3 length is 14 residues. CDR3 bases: TGTGCCAGCCGAGAGGGGGGGGCGGATGAAAAACTGTTTTTT. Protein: CASREGGADEKLFF.

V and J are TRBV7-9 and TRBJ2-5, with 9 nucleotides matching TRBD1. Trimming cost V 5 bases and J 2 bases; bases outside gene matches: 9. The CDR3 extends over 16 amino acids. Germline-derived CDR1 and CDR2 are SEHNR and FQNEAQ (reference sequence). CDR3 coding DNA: TGTGCCAGCAGCGATGGGGACAGGGTGCTACAAGAGACCCAGTACTTC. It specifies CASSDGDRVLQETQYF.

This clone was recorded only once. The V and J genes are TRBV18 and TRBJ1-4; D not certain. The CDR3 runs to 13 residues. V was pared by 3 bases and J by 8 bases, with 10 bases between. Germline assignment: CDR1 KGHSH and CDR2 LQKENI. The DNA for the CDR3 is TGTGCCAGCTCACCGGGCCGCGGGGAAAAACTGTTTTTT. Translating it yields CASSPGRGEKLFF.

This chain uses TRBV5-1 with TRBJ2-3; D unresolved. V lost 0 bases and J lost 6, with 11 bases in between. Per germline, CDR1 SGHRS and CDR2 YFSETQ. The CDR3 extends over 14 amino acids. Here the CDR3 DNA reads TGCGCCAGCAGCTTGGGCCAGGTGGATGATACGCAGTATTTT. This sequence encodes CASSLGQVDDTQYF.

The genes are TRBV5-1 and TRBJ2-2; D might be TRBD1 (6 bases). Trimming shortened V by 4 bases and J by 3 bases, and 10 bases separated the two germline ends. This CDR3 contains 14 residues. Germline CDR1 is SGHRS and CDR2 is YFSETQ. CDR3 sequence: CASSPRGDTGELFF. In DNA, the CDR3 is TGCGCCAGCAGCCCCAGGGGTGACACCGGGGAGCTGTTTTTT.

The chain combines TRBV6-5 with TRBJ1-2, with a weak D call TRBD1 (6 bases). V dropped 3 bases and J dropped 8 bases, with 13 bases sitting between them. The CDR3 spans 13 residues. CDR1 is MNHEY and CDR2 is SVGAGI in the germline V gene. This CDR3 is CASSYNRVRGYTF. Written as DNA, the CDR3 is TGTGCCAGCAGTTATAACAGGGTGAGGGGCTACACCTTC.